This T cell receptor beta chain was captured in a study of T cells in Graves' hyperthyroidism and ophthalmopathy. Study-wide findings and caveats: Median prediction lead before ophthalmopathy onset was 6 to 8 months with the model.

Those with hyperthyroidism were 18 to 65 years old, newly diagnosed, and ill for under 2 months. For the diagnoses, clinical symptoms, serum thyroxine and TRAb, thyroid ultrasound and orbital computed tomography were used. PBMCs were sourced from roughly 9.3 ml fresh peripheral blood. About this clonotype itself: Its antigen is unidentified.

The germline V gene encodes CDR1 WNHNN and CDR2 SYGVQD (reference sequence). The CDR3 spans 14 residues. V was clipped by 4 bases and J by 7 bases, with 15 bases between them. RNA transcripts gave rise to amplified TCR beta CDR3 regions. In the first-round RT-PCR of the TCR CDR3, the HTBI primer set was used. In TCRdb, the multiplex PCR reads were re-called with MiXCR into one record per CDR3 protein. The sample lists approximately 400,000 distinct CDR3 sequences; 15% to 17% were seen once. The chain uses TRBV10-1 and TRBJ2-3; D gene ambiguous. Sequenced sample: blood. This receptor was identified in a woman under 30 with Graves' hyperthyroidism that later progressed to Graves' ophthalmopathy. The CDR3, as DNA: TGCGCCAGCAGTGCCTGGGCCAGCAGCTATACGCAGTATTTT. It yields the protein CASSAWASSYTQYF.